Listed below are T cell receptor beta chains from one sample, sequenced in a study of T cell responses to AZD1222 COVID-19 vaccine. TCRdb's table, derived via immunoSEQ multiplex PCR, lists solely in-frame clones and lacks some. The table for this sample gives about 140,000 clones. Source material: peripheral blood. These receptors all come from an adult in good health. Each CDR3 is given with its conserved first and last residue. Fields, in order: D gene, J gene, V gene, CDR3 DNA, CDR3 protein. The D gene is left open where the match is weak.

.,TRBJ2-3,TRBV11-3,TGTGCCAGCTCCCCCCGGGGGGCCGGGCCGCCGGGCACAGATACGCAGTATTTT,CASSPRGAGPPGTDTQYF
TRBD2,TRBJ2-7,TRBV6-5,TGTGCCAGCAGGATGAGCGGGGCCCCCTACGAGCAGTACTTC,CASRMSGAPYEQYF
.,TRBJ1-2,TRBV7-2,TGTGCCAGCAGGTCCCAGGGCCATACTAACTATGGCTACACCTTC,CASRSQGHTNYGYTF
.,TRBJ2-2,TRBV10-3,TGTGCCTCGGGGTTAGGAAACACCGGGGAGCTGTTTTTT,CASGLGNTGELFF
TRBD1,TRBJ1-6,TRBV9,TGTGCCAGCAGCGGCATCAGACAGGGATATAATTCACCCCTCCACTTT,CASSGIRQGYNSPLHF
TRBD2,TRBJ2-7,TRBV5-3,TGTGCCAGAAGCTGGCTAGCGGGGTTCTCCCACGAGCAGTACTTC,CARSWLAGFSHEQYF
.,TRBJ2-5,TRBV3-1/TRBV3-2,TGTGCCAGCAGCCAAGTACGAGGGGGGGAGACCCAGTACTTC,CASSQVRGGETQYF
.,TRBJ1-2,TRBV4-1,TGCGCCAGCAGCCAAGTGGTGTCAGCTCGGGGCTACACCTTC,CASSQVVSARGYTF
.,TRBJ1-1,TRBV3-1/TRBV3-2,TGTGCCAGCAGCCAAAGGGCTGAAGCTTTCTTT,CASSQRAEAFF
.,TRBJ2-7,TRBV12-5,TGTGCTAGTGGTTTGGGAGGGTACGAGCAGTACTTC,CASGLGGYEQYF
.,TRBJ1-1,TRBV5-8,TGTGCCAGCAGCTTCGGGGGGCGCCTGAACACTGAAGCTTTCTTT,CASSFGGRLNTEAFF
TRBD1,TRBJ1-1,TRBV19,TGTGCCAGTAGTACAACAGGGGACACTGAAGCTTTCTTT,CASSTTGDTEAFF
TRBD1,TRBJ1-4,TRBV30,TGTGCCTGGAGCTCAGGGGGCAATGAAAAACTGTTTTTT,CAWSSGGNEKLFF
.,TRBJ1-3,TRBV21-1,TGTGCCAGCAGCAAAGCTACGCTAGAGGCCGGAGGGGATTTT,CASSKATLEAGGDF
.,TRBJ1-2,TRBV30,TGTGCCTGGAGTGGTCGATCGAACTATGGCTACACCTTC,CAWSGRSNYGYTF
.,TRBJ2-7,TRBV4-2,TGTGCCAGCAGCCAAGGACCGCAGGGCTGGGCCTACGAGCAGTACTTC,CASSQGPQGWAYEQYF
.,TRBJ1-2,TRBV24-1,TGTGCCACCAGTGATTTGCGCAGGGCCTATGGCTACACCTTC,CATSDLRRAYGYTF
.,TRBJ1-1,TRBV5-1,TGCGCCAGCAGCTTGGCCTCGTCAAGGGGGAACACTGAAGCTTTCTTT,CASSLASSRGNTEAFF
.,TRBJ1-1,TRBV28,TGTGCCAGCAGGCAACAGGTGAACACTGAAGCTTTCTTT,CASRQQVNTEAFF
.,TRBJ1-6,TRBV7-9,TGTGCCAGCAGCCTCTCGACGGAGAATTCACCCCTCCACTTT,CASSLSTENSPLHF
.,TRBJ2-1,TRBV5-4,TGTGCCAGCAGCCATTGGGACAATGAGCAGTTCTTC,CASSHWDNEQFF
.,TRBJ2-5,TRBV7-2,TGTGCCAGCAGCTACGACGGGGCCCAAGAGACCCAGTACTTC,CASSYDGAQETQYF
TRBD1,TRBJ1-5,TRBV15,TGTGCCACCAGCAGTAACGCAGGGGGACGCAATCAGCCCCAGCATTTT,CATSSNAGGRNQPQHF
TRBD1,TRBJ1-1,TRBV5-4,TGTGCCAGCAGCCGCGGACAGGGCCCCACTGAAGCTTTCTTT,CASSRGQGPTEAFF
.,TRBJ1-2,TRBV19,TGTGCCAGTAGTATGGCGGGCGCTGACACGCATGGCTACACCTTC,CASSMAGADTHGYTF
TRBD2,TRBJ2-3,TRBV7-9,TGTGCCAGCAGCCCTAGCGGGGGGACCTATAGCACAGATACGCAGTATTTT,CASSPSGGTYSTDTQYF
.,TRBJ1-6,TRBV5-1,TGCGCCAGCAGCCCGGGGAGAGTTGGTAATTCACCCCTCCACTTT,CASSPGRVGNSPLHF
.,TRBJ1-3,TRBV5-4,TGTGCCAGCAGCTTGATGGGTCTGTCTGGAAACACCATATATTTT,CASSLMGLSGNTIYF
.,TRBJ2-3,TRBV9,TGTGCCAGCAGCGTAGAGAGCCAGGGCACAGATACGCAGTATTTT,CASSVESQGTDTQYF
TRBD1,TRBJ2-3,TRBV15,TGTGCCACCAGAAAAGCTGACAGGGGCCTGACAGATACGCAGTATTTT,CATRKADRGLTDTQYF
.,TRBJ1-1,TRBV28,TGTGCCAGCAGGGTCCGGACAGCCATGAACACTGAAGCTTTCTTT,CASRVRTAMNTEAFF
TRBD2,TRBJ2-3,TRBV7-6,TGTGCCAGCAGCTTAGAAGGCGGGGGATCTAGCACAGATACGCAGTATTTT,CASSLEGGGSSTDTQYF
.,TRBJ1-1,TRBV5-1,TGCGCCAGCAGCTACTACCAGGGGAACACTGAAGCTTTCTTT,CASSYYQGNTEAFF
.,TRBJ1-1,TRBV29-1,TGCAGCTCCGGGGTTGGAACTGAAGCTTTCTTT,CSSGVGTEAFF
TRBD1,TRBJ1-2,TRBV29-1,TGCAGCGTTGACGAGACAGGGGAGTGGTATGGCTACACCTTC,CSVDETGEWYGYTF
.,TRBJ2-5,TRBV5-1,TGCGCCAGCAGCTTATCGGCCGCAACTACCCAAGAGACCCAGTACTTC,CASSLSAATTQETQYF
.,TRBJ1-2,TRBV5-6,TGTGCCAGCAGCTTTCCTGACGGCGCGGTCCTTTCTGGCTACACCTTC,CASSFPDGAVLSGYTF
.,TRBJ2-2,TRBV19,TGTGCCAGTAAGAAGGGAGACACCGGGGAGCTGTTTTTT,CASKKGDTGELFF
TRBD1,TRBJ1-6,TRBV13,TGTGCCAGCAGCTTAAAGGACAGGCATTCACCCCTCCACTTT,CASSLKDRHSPLHF
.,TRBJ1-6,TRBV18,TGTGCCAGCTCACCATCGAGCCAGGATAATTCACCCCTCCACTTT,CASSPSSQDNSPLHF
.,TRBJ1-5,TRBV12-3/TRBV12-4,TGTGCCAGCAGCGTGAGGCAGGATTATCCCCAGCATTTT,CASSVRQDYPQHF
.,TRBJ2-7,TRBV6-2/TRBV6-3,TGTGCCAGCAGCCGCCCGGGACCTAGAGAGCAGTACTTC,CASSRPGPREQYF
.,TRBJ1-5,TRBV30,TGTGCCTGGAGTTATACCACCAGGGACAATCAGCCCCAGCATTTT,CAWSYTTRDNQPQHF
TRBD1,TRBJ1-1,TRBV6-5,TGTGCCAGCAGCCAAAGGACAGGGAGGAACACTGAAGCTTTCTTT,CASSQRTGRNTEAFF
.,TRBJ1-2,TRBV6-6,TGTGCCAGCAGTTACACACCGGCGCCTACCTATGGCTACACCTTC,CASSYTPAPTYGYTF
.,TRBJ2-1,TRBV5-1,TGCGCCAGCAGCTTGGAAATGGGCACCCGAACTTCCTACAATGAGCAGTTCTTC,CASSLEMGTRTSYNEQFF
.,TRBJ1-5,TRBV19,TGTGCCAGTAGGTCAGGCAATCAGCCCCAGCATTTT,CASRSGNQPQHF